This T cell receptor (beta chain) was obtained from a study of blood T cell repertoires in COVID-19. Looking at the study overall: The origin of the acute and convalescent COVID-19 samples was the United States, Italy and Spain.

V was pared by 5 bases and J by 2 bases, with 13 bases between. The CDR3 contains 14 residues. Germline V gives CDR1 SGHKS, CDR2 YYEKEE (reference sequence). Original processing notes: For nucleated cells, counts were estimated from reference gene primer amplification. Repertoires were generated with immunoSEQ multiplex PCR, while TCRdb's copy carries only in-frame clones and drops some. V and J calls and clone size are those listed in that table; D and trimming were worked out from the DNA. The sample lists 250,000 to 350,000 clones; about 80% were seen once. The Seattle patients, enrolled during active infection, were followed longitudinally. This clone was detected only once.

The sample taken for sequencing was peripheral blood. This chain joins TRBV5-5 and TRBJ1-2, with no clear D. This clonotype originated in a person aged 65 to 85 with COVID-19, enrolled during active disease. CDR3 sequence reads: CASSSSTVNYGYTF. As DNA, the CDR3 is TGTGCCAGCAGTTCTTCTACAGTGAACTATGGCTACACCTTC. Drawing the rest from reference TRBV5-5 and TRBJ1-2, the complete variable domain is DAGVTQSPTHLIKTRGQQVTLRCSPISGHKSVSWYQQVLGQGPQFIFQYYEKEERGRGNFPDRFSARQFPNYSSELNVNALLLGDSALYLCASSSSTVNYGYTFGSGTRLTVV.